The 10 T cell receptor beta chains reported below all come from one sample, sequenced in a study of blood T cell repertoires in COVID-19. Clones were sequenced by immunoSEQ multiplex PCR, and TCRdb holds only the in-frame ones, with some missing. The data hold approximately 170,000 clones, with 81% observed a single time. Sample: peripheral blood. The source of these receptors is a human donor in a cohort sampled during active COVID-19.

The V call is TRBV2, the J call TRBJ1-5; TRBD1 matches 10 bases. Germline V gene data show CDR1 as SNHLY and CDR2 as FYNNEI. This CDR3 is 14 amino acids long. Unmatched junction bases numbered 5, after V lost 5 bases and J lost 7 bases. The DNA for the CDR3 is TGTGCCAGCAGTCCCGGGACAGGGGACCAGCCCCAGCATTTT. Translating it yields CASSPGTGDQPQHF.

The chain carries TRBV7-2 and TRBJ2-1, with 7 bases matching TRBD2. CDR1 SGHTA and CDR2 FQGNSA come from the germline V gene. The CDR3 is 15 residues long. The J segment lost 3 bases and the V segment lost 5 bases, leaving 7 bases of the junction unmatched. CDR3 sequence: CASSPSWGGYNEQFF. Written as DNA, the CDR3 is TGTGCCAGCAGCCCTAGCTGGGGGGGCTACAATGAGCAGTTCTTC.

CDR3 residues: CATSGQGIMETQYF. The DNA of the CDR3 is TGTGCCACCAGTGGACAGGGTATTATGGAGACCCAGTACTTC. This chain joins TRBV24-1 and TRBJ2-5, with 7 bases fitting TRBD1. Germline loops: CDR1 KGHDR, CDR2 SFDVKD. V was pared by 5 bases and J by 5 bases, with 7 bases of the junction left unmatched. The CDR3 is 14 amino acids.

V and J are TRBV4-3 and TRBJ1-6, with D possibly matching TRBD1 (5 bases). The CDR3 has 14 residues. Per germline, CDR1 LGHNA and CDR2 YSLEER. The germline V and J ends were trimmed by 4 bases and 8 bases, with 12 bases remaining between them. The CDR3 region has the DNA TGCGCCAGCAGCCCAGAGGGCAGGGATTCACCCCTCCACTTT. Translating gives CASSPEGRDSPLHF.

This clone was found once. The rearrangement links TRBV5-4 to TRBJ1-2; TRBD1 matches at 7 bases. V lost 2 bases to trimming and J lost 5 bases; unmatched junction nucleotides: 3. This CDR3 spans 13 amino acids. CDR1 SGHNT and CDR2 YYREEE come from the germline V gene (reference sequence). The CDR3 sequence is CASSLDREYGYTF. CDR3 nucleotide sequence: TGTGCCAGCAGCTTAGACAGGGAATATGGCTACACCTTC.

The chain links TRBV9 to TRBJ1-6, with D perhaps matching TRBD1 (5 bases). CDR1 SGDLS and CDR2 YYNGEE come from the germline V gene. V shed 5 bases and J shed 7 bases, with 13 bases lying between them. CDR3 length: 14 residues. Written as DNA, the CDR3 is TGTGCCAGCAGAAGGGACTCTCAAAATTCACCCCTCCACTTT. Translated: CASRRDSQNSPLHF.

This chain uses TRBV19 with TRBJ1-4; tentative D call: TRBD1 (5 bases). Germline V lookup: CDR1 LNHDA, CDR2 SQIVND (reference sequence). The CDR3 is 15 amino acids. Trimming removed 2 bases from V and 2 bases from J, with 9 bases in between. In DNA, the CDR3 is TGTGCCAGTAGTATATTCGGGGGGACTAATGAAAAACTGTTTTTT. Translation: CASSIFGGTNEKLFF.

The DNA for the CDR3 is TGTGCCAGCAGCGTTGTAGGCGGGGGGAACACCGGGGAGCTGTTTTTT. Protein: CASSVVGGGNTGELFF. The chain combines TRBV11-3 with TRBJ2-2; 7 nucleotides line up with TRBD2. The CDR3 loop spans 16 amino acids. V was clipped by 5 bases and J by 1 base; unmatched bases: 7. CDR1 and CDR2 (germline): SGHNT, YENEEA.

The rearrangement joins TRBV9 to TRBJ2-1, with a tentative D call TRBD1 (6 bases). The germline V gene encodes CDR1 SGDLS and CDR2 YYNGEE. CDR3 length equals 13 residues. Trimming removed 4 bases from V and 7 bases from J, with 12 bases in between. The CDR3 region is CASSSQGWNEQFF. The CDR3 region has the DNA TGTGCCAGCAGCTCACAGGGATGGAATGAGCAGTTCTTC.

This chain links TRBV10-3 with TRBJ1-1; TRBD1 agrees at 7 bases. V shed 0 bases and J 3 bases; nucleotides not matched to a gene: 7. Germline V CDR1 and CDR2: ENHRY, SYGVKD. The CDR3 spans 16 residues. For the CDR3, the DNA is TGTGCCATCAGTGAGTCAGAAGGGGGCGCGGACACTGAAGCTTTCTTT. Translation: CAISESEGGADTEAFF.